This T cell receptor (beta chain) emerged from a study of blood T cell repertoires in COVID-19. For the study at large: Samples came from the United States, Italy and Spain, spanning acute and convalescent COVID-19. Sources were T cells, B-cell-depleted T cells, or PBMCs; the material itself was cDNA or gDNA.

This CDR3 has 15 residues. In germline, CDR1 is SGDLS, CDR2 YYNGEE. Deletions cut 5 bases from V and 1 base from J, with 15 bases between. In the original processing: It was from reference gene primer amplification that nucleated cell counts were estimated. Libraries were prepared by immunoSEQ multiplex PCR; TCRdb keeps only in-frame clonotypes and omits some of them. D and trimming were read from the DNA, whereas the V and J calls and clone size are those reported in that table. In the table there are 43,000 or so clones, over 70% of which are singletons. This chain joins TRBV9 and TRBJ1-1, with a tentative D call TRBD1 (5 bases). The source is an older woman with acute or convalescent COVID-19. The sequenced sample consisted of peripheral blood. The CDR3 bases are TGTGCCAGCAGGAGAAGCGGGGGAGAGAACACTGAAGCTTTCTTT. Protein: CASRRSGGENTEAFF. The whole variable domain, remainder taken from reference TRBV9 and TRBJ1-1, is DSGVTQTPKHLITATGQRVTLRCSPRSGDLSVYWYQQSLDQGLQFLIQYYNGEERAKGNILERFSAQQFPDLHSELNLSSLELGDSALYFCASRRSGGENTEAFFGQGTRLTVV.